This T cell receptor beta chain was identified in a study of shared clonotypes between healthy human individuals. Study-level points and caveats: Only blood was sampled; tissue repertoires likely differ.

Note on this clone: Its antigen is as yet unknown.

Across several immunoSEQ plates, the genomic DNA of each subset was split evenly. Assay: immunoSEQ multiplex PCR; the TCRdb copy retains only in-frame clones and omits some. Of under 1,900,000 clones listed, approximately 98.5% are singletons. V lost 0 bases and J 2 bases, leaving 2 bases between the germline ends. Germline V gives CDR1 WNHNN, CDR2 SYGVQD (reference sequence). This CDR3 region has 12 residues. The clonotype originates from a man aged 25-40 years in good health. The chain uses TRBV10-1 and TRBJ2-7; no clear D gene. Sequencing used naive CD4+ T cells sorted from blood. Indicated subset: CD45RA+ positively selected. The CDR3 DNA reads as TGCGCCAGCAGTGAGTCCCCCTACGAGCAGTACTTC. Translated, it gives CASSESPYEQYF.